Listed below are T cell receptor beta chains from one sample, sequenced in a study of shared T cell receptors in the human thymus. TCRdb's table, derived via immunoSEQ multiplex PCR, lists solely in-frame clones and lacks some. The sample has under 700,000 clones; around 78% are singletons. These data also formed part of another study, on human thymus T cells.

The sequenced sample was thymocytes. The receptors shown here come from a boy under two years old with a congenital heart defect. Each CDR3 is given with its conserved first and last residue. A D gene is named only where the DNA matches it firmly. Size tells how often a clone was seen (once, few, many) or the class of an expanded clone, and some rows leave it out.

clone_size | j_call | v_call | d_call | cdr3_aa | cdr3_nt
few | TRBJ1-4 | TRBV19 | TRBD1 | CASSNPDRGPGANEKLFF | TGTGCCAGTAGTAATCCGGACAGGGGGCCTGGTGCTAATGAAAAACTGTTTTTT
NA | TRBJ2-2 | TRBV7-9 | NA | CASSCGVDTGELFF | TGTGCCAGCAGCTGCGGGGTGGACACCGGGGAGCTGTTTTTT
NA | TRBJ2-7 | TRBV30 | TRBD2 | CASAGGDSYEQYF | TGTGCCTCAGCGGGAGGCGACTCCTACGAGCAGTACTTC
once | TRBJ2-7 | TRBV27 | TRBD1 | CASSFSRQGANSYEQYF | TGTGCCAGCAGTTTCTCCCGACAGGGGGCCAACTCCTACGAGCAGTACTTC
NA | TRBJ1-1 | TRBV5-1 | NA | CASSLGGRTVLNTEAFF | TGCGCCAGCAGCTTAGGAGGCCGGACGGTTTTGAACACTGAAGCTTTCTTT
few | TRBJ1-1 | TRBV18 | NA | CASSPGSGDRLLGNTEAFF | TGTGCCAGCTCACCAGGGAGTGGCGACAGGTTGTTGGGGAACACTGAAGCTTTCTTT
few | TRBJ2-7 | TRBV7-2 | TRBD2 | CASSTRLAGAEQYF | TGTGCCAGCAGCACAAGACTAGCGGGAGCCGAGCAGTACTTC
NA | TRBJ2-5 | TRBV7-9 | TRBD1 | CASSLGTGLQETQYF | TGTGCCAGCAGCCTCGGGACAGGCCTCCAAGAGACCCAGTACTTC
few | TRBJ2-3 | TRBV5-4 | NA | CASSLYGGRGTDTQYF | TGTGCCAGCAGCTTGTACGGGGGGCGTGGGACAGATACGCAGTATTTT
NA | TRBJ2-2 | TRBV18 | NA | CASSPVNTGELFF | TGTGCCAGCTCACCAGTAAACACCGGGGAGCTGTTTTTT
NA | TRBJ2-1 | TRBV28 | TRBD2 | CASRSRLAGIYEQFF | TGTGCCAGCAGATCCCGGCTAGCGGGAATCTATGAGCAGTTCTTC
NA | TRBJ1-5 | TRBV6-6 | TRBD1 | CASSRTGDQPQHF | TGTGCCAGCAGTCGGACAGGGGATCAGCCCCAGCATTTT
NA | TRBJ2-3 | TRBV13 | TRBD2 | CASSHRPAGGPKDTQYF | TGTGCCAGCAGCCACCGCCCTGCGGGAGGGCCTAAAGATACGCAGTATTTT
NA | TRBJ2-7 | TRBV28 | NA | CASSPRQDRGYEQYF | TGTGCCAGCAGTCCAAGACAGGATCGCGGTTACGAGCAGTACTTC
NA | TRBJ2-5 | TRBV13 | TRBD2 | CASSLLAGGAETQYF | TGTGCCAGCAGCTTACTAGCGGGAGGGGCGGAGACCCAGTACTTC
NA | TRBJ2-3 | TRBV7-2 | TRBD2 | CASSLRGGADTQYF | TGTGCCAGCAGCTTACGGGGGGGGGCAGATACGCAGTATTTT
NA | TRBJ2-5 | TRBV15 | NA | CATSRLRLRQKHPHQETQYF | TGTGCCACCAGCAGACTCAGGTTGCGACAAAAACACCCCCACCAAGAGACCCAGTACTTC
NA | TRBJ1-4 | TRBV5-1 | TRBD1 | CASSLGTGTGNNEKLFF | TGCGCCAGCAGCTTAGGAACCGGGACAGGGAATAATGAAAAACTGTTTTTT
NA | TRBJ2-1 | TRBV9 | TRBD2 | CASSDTTGTSAYNEQFF | TGTGCCAGCAGCGATACGACCGGGACTAGCGCCTACAATGAGCAGTTCTTC
NA | TRBJ2-1 | TRBV7-9 | NA | CASSLLDSPQFF | TGTGCCAGCAGCTTGCTGGACTCACCCCAGTTCTTC
NA | TRBJ1-1 | TRBV9 | NA | CASSVVVDAGLREAFF | TGTGCCAGCAGCGTAGTCGTCGATGCAGGGCTACGGGAAGCTTTCTTT
few | TRBJ1-5 | TRBV28 | TRBD1 | CASSTHQTPGQERYSNQPQHF | TGTGCCAGCAGTACCCACCAAACGCCGGGACAGGAGAGATATAGCAATCAGCCCCAGCATTTT
NA | TRBJ2-1 | TRBV7-3 | TRBD2 | CASSPSGPSSYNEQFF | TGTGCCAGCAGCCCTAGCGGGCCGAGCTCCTACAATGAGCAGTTCTTC
NA | TRBJ2-5 | TRBV5-6 | NA | CASSLAKSSSIRETQYF | TGTGCCAGCAGCTTGGCAAAATCTAGTTCGATTAGGGAGACCCAGTACTTC
NA | TRBJ2-4 | TRBV11-2 | NA | CASSSRGPDGRWGIQYF | TGTGCCAGCAGCTCCCGGGGTCCGGATGGGAGATGGGGCATTCAGTACTTC
few | TRBJ2-7 | TRBV19 | NA | CASSPGHKSRTYEQYF | TGTGCCAGTAGCCCCGGACATAAGTCGAGGACCTACGAGCAGTACTTC
NA | TRBJ2-3 | TRBV6-5 | NA | CAVRRGGRTDTQYF | TGTGCCGTCAGGAGGGGGGGGCGCACAGATACGCAGTATTTT
NA | TRBJ2-7 | TRBV5-6 | TRBD2 | CASSPKVSREPYEQYF | TGTGCCAGCAGCCCCAAGGTATCGCGGGAGCCCTACGAGCAGTACTTC
NA | TRBJ2-3 | TRBV10-3 | TRBD2 | CAITVGGGHKDTQYF | TGTGCCATCACCGTCGGGGGAGGGCACAAGGATACGCAGTATTTT
few | TRBJ2-5 | TRBV9 | TRBD2 | CASSVSASGRRGQETQYF | TGTGCCAGCAGCGTATCGGCTAGCGGGAGAAGGGGTCAAGAGACCCAGTACTTC
NA | TRBJ1-2 | TRBV4-3 | NA | CASSQVLEGPALYGYTF | TGCGCCAGCAGCCAAGTTTTGGAGGGGCCGGCACTATATGGCTACACCTTC
NA | TRBJ2-3 | TRBV5-8 | NA | CASSNLQGRTDTQYF | TGTGCCAGCAGCAATCTACAGGGAAGGACAGATACGCAGTATTTT
NA | TRBJ1-2 | TRBV19 | NA | CASKEETDPNYGYTF | TGTGCCAGTAAGGAAGAGACAGACCCAAACTATGGCTACACCTTC
NA | TRBJ2-7 | TRBV4-3 | NA | CASSQAMSQPYEQYF | TGCGCCAGCAGCCAAGCGATGTCACAGCCCTACGAGCAGTACTTC
NA | TRBJ2-1 | TRBV10-3 | NA | CAISASGHMRNRVNNEQFF | TGTGCCATCAGTGCATCCGGCCATATGAGGAATCGAGTTAACAATGAGCAGTTCTTC
NA | TRBJ2-2 | TRBV9 | NA | CASSVGSHGTGELFF | TGTGCCAGCAGCGTAGGTAGTCACGGCACCGGGGAGCTGTTTTTT
NA | TRBJ2-3 | TRBV10-3 | NA | CAISRTGTDTQYF | TGTGCCATCAGTAGGACTGGCACAGATACGCAGTATTTT
NA | TRBJ2-5 | TRBV28 | NA | CATSRRTETSETQYF | TGTGCCACCAGCAGGAGGACAGAGACCTCAGAGACCCAGTACTTC
NA | TRBJ2-6 | TRBV4-1 | TRBD1 | CASSQDLGTGSSGANVLTF | TGCGCCAGCAGCCAAGATTTGGGGACAGGGAGCTCTGGGGCCAACGTCCTGACTTTC
NA | TRBJ2-7 | TRBV28 | NA | CACSSGTPSTWYEQYF | TGTGCCTGCTCCTCCGGGACACCATCTACCTGGTACGAGCAGTACTTC
once | TRBJ2-7 | TRBV7-9 | NA | CASSSSGTYYEQYF | TGTGCCAGCAGCTCCAGCGGGACATACTACGAGCAGTACTTC
few | TRBJ1-4 | TRBV18 | TRBD1 | CASSSTGEKLFF | TGTGCCAGCTCATCGACAGGGGAAAAACTGTTTTTT
NA | TRBJ2-7 | TRBV10-2 | TRBD2 | CAITRGGAYEQYF | TGCGCCATCACCCGGGGGGGAGCGTACGAGCAGTACTTC
NA | TRBJ2-7 | TRBV30 | NA | CAWSRAGPYEQYF | TGTGCCTGGAGTCGGGCGGGGCCCTACGAGCAGTACTTC
NA | TRBJ2-5 | TRBV19 | TRBD2 | CASSPAGEGTKETQYF | TGTGCCAGTTCCCCGGCGGGGGAAGGGACCAAAGAGACCCAGTACTTC
NA | TRBJ1-1 | TRBV6-5 | NA | CASSYEGGTEAFF | TGTGCCAGCAGTTACGAGGGGGGGACTGAAGCTTTCTTT
once | TRBJ1-2 | TRBV13 | NA | CASSLGRIDGYTF | TGTGCCAGCAGCTTAGGCAGAATTGATGGCTACACCTTC
NA | TRBJ2-2 | TRBV4-2 | TRBD2 | CASSRRLAGPTGELFF | TGTGCCAGCAGCCGAAGACTAGCGGGCCCCACCGGGGAGCTGTTTTTT
once | TRBJ2-4 | TRBV27 | NA | CASSLSRFAKNIQYF | TGTGCCAGCAGTTTATCCCGTTTCGCCAAAAACATTCAGTACTTC
few | TRBJ1-1 | TRBV13 | NA | CASNRAGEAFF | TGTGCCAGCAACAGGGCCGGTGAAGCTTTCTTT
NA | TRBJ2-7 | TRBV11-2 | TRBD2 | CASSSPGGPPYEQYF | TGTGCCAGCAGCTCCCCGGGGGGACCTCCCTACGAGCAGTACTTC
NA | TRBJ1-4 | TRBV7-2 | NA | CASSKPGVEEKLFF | TGTGCCAGCAGCAAACCAGGGGTAGAAGAAAAACTGTTTTTT
NA | TRBJ2-1 | TRBV28 | TRBD1 | CASSPLPRDRYANEQFF | TGTGCCAGCAGTCCCCTCCCCCGGGACAGGTATGCCAATGAGCAGTTCTTC
few | TRBJ2-1 | TRBV9 | NA | CASSCYREGEQFF | TGTGCCAGCAGCTGCTACAGGGAAGGTGAGCAGTTCTTC
NA | TRBJ2-1 | TRBV4-3 | TRBD1 | CASSQESGTGGLNEQFF | TGCGCCAGCAGCCAAGAATCCGGGACAGGGGGCTTGAATGAGCAGTTCTTC